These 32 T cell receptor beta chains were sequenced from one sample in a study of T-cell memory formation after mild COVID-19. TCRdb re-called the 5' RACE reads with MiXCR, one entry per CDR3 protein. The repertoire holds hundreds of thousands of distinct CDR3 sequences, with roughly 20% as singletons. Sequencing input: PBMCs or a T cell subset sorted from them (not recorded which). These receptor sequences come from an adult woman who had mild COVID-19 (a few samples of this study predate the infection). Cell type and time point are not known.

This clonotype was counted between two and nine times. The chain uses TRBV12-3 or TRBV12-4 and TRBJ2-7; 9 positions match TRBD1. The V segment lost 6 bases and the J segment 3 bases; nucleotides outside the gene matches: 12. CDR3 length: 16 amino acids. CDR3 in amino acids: CASSTAQGTGSYEQYF. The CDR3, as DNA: TGTGCCAGCAGCACTGCACAAGGGACAGGGAGCTACGAGCAGTACTTC.

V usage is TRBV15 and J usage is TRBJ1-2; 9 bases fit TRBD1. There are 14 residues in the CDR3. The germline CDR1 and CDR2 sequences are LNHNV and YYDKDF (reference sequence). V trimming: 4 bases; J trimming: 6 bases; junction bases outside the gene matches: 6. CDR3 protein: CATSTGQGTHGYTF. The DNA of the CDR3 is TGTGCCACCAGCACGGGACAGGGAACCCATGGCTACACCTTC.

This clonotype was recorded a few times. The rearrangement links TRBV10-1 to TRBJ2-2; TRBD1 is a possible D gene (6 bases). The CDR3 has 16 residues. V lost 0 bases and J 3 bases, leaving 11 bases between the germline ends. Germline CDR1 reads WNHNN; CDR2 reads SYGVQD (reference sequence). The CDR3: CASSESDRRHTGELFF. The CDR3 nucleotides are TGCGCCAGCAGTGAGTCAGACAGGAGACACACCGGGGAGCTGTTTTTT.

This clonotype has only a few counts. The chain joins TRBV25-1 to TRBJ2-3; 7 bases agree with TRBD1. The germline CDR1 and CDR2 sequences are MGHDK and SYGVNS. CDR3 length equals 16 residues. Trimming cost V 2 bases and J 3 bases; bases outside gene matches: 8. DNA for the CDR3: TGTGCCAGCAGTGAACCGGGACAGTATGGAACAGATACGCAGTATTTT. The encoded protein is CASSEPGQYGTDTQYF.

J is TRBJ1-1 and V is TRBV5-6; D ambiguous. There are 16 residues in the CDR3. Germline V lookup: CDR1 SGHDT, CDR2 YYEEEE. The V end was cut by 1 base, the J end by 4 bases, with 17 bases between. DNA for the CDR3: TGTGCCAGCAGCTTGAGGCCAGCTACCTTTACCACTGAAGCTTTCTTT. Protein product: CASSLRPATFTTEAFF.

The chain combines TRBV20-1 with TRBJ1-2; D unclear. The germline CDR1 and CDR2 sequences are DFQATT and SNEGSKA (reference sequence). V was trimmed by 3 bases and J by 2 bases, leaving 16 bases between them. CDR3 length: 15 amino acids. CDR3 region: CSASLLGLINYGYTF. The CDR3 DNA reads TGCAGTGCTAGTCTGCTCGGACTGATAAACTATGGCTACACCTTC.

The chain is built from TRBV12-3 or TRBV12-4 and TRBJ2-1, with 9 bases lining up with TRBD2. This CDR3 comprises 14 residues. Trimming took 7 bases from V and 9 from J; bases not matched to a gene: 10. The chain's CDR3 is CASIGSSGGFEQFF. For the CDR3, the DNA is TGTGCCAGCATTGGGAGTAGCGGGGGTTTTGAGCAGTTCTTC.

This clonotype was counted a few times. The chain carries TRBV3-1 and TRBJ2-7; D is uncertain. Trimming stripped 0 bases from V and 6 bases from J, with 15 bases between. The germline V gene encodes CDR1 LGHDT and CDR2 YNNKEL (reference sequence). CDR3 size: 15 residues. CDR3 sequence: CASSQEVGLPIEQYF. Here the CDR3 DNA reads TGTGCCAGCAGCCAAGAGGTGGGCCTCCCCATCGAGCAGTACTTC.

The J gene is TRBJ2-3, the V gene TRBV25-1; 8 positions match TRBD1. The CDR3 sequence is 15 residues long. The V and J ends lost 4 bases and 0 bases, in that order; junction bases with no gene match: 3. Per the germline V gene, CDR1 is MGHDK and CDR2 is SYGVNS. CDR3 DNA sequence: TGTGCCAGCAGTGCCCGGACAGGGAGCACAGATACGCAGTATTTT. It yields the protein CASSARTGSTDTQYF.

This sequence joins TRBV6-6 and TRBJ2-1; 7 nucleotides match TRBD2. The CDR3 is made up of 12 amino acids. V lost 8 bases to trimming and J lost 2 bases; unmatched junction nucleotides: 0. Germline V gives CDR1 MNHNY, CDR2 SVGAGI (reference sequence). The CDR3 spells CASGTTYNEQFF. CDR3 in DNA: TGTGCCAGCGGGACTACCTACAATGAGCAGTTCTTC.

The CDR3 nucleotides are TGTGCCAGCACCCGGGACGGATTGAACACTGAAGCTTTCTTT. Amino acid sequence: CASTRDGLNTEAFF. The V call is TRBV6-5, the J call TRBJ1-1, with D perhaps matching TRBD1 (5 bases). Germline CDR1 and CDR2: MNHEY and SVGAGI. V dropped 7 bases and J dropped 0 bases, with 12 bases sitting between them. This CDR3 region has 14 residues.

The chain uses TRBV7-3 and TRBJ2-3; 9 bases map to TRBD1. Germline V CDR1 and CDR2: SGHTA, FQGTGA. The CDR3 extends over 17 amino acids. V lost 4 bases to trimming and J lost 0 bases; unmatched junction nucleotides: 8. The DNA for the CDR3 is TGTGCCAGCAGCTCCGGGACAGGGCCTCCTAGCACAGATACGCAGTATTTT. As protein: CASSSGTGPPSTDTQYF.

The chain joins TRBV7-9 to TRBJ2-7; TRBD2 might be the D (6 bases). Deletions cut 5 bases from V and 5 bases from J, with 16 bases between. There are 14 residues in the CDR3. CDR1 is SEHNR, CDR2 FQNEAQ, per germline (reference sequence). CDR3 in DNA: TGTGCCAGCAGCCCGTCCGGGAGCGCGCACGAGCAGTACTTC. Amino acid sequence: CASSPSGSAHEQYF.

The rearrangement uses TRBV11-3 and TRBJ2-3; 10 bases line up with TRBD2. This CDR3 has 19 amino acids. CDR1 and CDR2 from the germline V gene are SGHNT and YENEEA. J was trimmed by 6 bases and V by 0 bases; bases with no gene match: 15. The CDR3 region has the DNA TGTGCCAGCAGCTTAGATTTCCGCACTAGCGGGGACCAAGCGGATACGCAGTATTTT. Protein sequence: CASSLDFRTSGDQADTQYF.

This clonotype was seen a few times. In DNA, the CDR3 is TGTGCCAGCAGCGCGTCAGGGGCCTCTGGAAACACCATATATTTT. It is translated as CASSASGASGNTIYF. The chain combines TRBV9 with TRBJ1-3; a possible D gene is TRBD1 (6 bases). The CDR3 runs 15 residues. The V and J ends lost 3 bases and 0 bases respectively, with 10 bases between them. Per germline, CDR1 SGDLS and CDR2 YYNGEE.

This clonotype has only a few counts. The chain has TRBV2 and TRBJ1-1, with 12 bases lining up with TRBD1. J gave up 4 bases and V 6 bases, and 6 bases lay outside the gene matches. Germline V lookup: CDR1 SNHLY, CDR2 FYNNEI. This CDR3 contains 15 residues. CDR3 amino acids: CASSRDRGHGTEAFF. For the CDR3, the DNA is TGTGCCAGCAGCAGGGACAGGGGGCATGGCACTGAAGCTTTCTTT.

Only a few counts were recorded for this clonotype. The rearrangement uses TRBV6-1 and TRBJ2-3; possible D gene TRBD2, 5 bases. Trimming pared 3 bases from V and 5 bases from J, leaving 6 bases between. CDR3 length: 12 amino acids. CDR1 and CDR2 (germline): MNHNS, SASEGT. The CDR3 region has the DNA TGTGCCAGCAGTGAGGCGGGAGATACGCAGTATTTT. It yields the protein CASSEAGDTQYF.

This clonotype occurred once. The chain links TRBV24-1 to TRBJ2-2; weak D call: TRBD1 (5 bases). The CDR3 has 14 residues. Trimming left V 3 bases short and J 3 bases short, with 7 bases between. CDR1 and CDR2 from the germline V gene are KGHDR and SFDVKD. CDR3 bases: TGTGCCACCAGTGATAGCAGGGACACCGGGGAGCTGTTTTTT. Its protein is CATSDSRDTGELFF.

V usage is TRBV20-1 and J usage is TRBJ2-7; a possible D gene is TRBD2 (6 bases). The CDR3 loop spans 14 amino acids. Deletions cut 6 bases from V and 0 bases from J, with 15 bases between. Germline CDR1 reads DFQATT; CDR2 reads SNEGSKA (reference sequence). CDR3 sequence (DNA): TGCAGTGCCACCTTTGGGGGGAACTCCTACGAGCAGTACTTC. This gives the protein CSATFGGNSYEQYF.

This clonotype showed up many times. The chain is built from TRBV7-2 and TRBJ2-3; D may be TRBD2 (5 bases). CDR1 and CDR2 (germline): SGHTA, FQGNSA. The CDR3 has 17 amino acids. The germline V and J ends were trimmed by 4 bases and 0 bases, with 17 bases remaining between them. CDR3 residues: CASSSQGLLRSTDTQYF. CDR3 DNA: TGTGCCAGCAGCTCACAAGGACTTCTTCGGAGCACAGATACGCAGTATTTT.

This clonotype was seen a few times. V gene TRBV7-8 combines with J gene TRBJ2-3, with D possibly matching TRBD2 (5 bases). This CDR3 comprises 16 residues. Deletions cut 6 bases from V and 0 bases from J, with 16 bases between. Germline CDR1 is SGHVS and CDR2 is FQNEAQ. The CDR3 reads CASSYLHGVSTDTQYF. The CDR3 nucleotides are TGTGCCAGCAGTTACCTGCACGGGGTGAGCACAGATACGCAGTATTTT.

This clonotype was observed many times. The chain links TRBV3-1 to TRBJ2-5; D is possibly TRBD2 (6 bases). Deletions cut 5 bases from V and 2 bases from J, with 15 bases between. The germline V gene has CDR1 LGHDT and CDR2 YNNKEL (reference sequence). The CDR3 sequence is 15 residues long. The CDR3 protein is CASSAGGAGQETQYF. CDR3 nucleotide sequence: TGTGCCAGCAGCGCCGGGGGAGCGGGTCAAGAGACCCAGTACTTC.

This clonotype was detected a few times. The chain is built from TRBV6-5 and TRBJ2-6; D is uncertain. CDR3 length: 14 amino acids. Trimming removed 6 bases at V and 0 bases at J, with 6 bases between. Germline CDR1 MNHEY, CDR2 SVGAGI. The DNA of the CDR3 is TGTGCCAGCAGAAAGGACTCTGGGGCCAACGTCCTGACTTTC. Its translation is CASRKDSGANVLTF.

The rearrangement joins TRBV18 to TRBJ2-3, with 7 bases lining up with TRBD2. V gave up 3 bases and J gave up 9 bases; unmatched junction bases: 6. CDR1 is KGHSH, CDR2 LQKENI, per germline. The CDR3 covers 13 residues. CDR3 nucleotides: TGTGCCAGCTCACCGGACGGGGGGTTAACGCAGTATTTT. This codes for CASSPDGGLTQYF.

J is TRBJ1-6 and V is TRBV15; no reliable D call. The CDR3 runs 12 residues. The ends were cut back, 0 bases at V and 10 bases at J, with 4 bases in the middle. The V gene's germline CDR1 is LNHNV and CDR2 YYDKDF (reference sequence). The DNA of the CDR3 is TGTGCCACCAGCAGAGATTTGTCACCCCTCCACTTT. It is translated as CATSRDLSPLHF.

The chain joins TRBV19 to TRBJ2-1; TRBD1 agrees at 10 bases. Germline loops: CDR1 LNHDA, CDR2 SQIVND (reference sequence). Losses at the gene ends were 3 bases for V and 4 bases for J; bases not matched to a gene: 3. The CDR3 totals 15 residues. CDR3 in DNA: TGTGCCAGTAGTATGGACAGGGGGAGGTACAATGAGCAGTTCTTC. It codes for CASSMDRGRYNEQFF.

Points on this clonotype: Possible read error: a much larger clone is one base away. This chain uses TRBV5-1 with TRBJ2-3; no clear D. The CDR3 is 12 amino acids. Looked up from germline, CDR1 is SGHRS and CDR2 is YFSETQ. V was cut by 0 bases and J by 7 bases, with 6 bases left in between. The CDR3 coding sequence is TGCGCCAGCAGCTTGGAGGGAAATACGCAGTATTTT. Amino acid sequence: CASSLEGNTQYF.

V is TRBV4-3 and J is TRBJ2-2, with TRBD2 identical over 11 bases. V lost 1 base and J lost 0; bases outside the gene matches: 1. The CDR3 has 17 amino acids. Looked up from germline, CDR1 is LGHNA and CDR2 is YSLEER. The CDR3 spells CASSQGLAGPNTGELFF. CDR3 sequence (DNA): TGCGCCAGCAGCCAAGGACTAGCGGGACCGAACACCGGGGAGCTGTTTTTT.

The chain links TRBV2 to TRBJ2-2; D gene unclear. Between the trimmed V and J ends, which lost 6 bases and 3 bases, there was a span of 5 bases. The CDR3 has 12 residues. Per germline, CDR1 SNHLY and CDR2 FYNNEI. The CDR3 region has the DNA TGTGCCAGCAGACTGGACACCGGGGAGCTGTTTTTT. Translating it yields CASRLDTGELFF.

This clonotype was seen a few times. This chain's CDR3 is CASSLGYPERQETQYF. DNA of the CDR3: TGCGCCAGCAGCTTAGGGTATCCGGAGAGGCAAGAGACCCAGTACTTC. This chain joins TRBV5-1 and TRBJ2-5; D unclear. Germline V CDR1 and CDR2: SGHRS, YFSETQ. This CDR3 is 16 amino acids long. Trimming removed 2 bases at V and 2 bases at J, with 16 bases between.

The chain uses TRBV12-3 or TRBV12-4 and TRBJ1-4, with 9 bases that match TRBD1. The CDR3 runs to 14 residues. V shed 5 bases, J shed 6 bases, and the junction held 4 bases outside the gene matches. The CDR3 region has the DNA TGTGCCAGCAGTCAAACAGGGGGCGATGAAAAACTGTTTTTT. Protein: CASSQTGGDEKLFF.

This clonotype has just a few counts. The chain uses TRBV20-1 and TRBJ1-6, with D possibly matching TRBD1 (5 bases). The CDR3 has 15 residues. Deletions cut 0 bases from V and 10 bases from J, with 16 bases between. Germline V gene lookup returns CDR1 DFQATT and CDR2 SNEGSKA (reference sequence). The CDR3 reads CSAREAWEGRSPLHF. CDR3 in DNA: TGCAGTGCTAGAGAGGCTTGGGAGGGGCGGTCACCCCTCCACTTT.